These 24 T cell receptor beta chains came from one sample sequenced in a study of control samples from healthy donors and cancer patients. Repertoires were generated with immunoSEQ multiplex PCR, while TCRdb's copy carries only in-frame clones and drops some. The sample has about 100,000 clones; approximately 95% are singletons. The sample taken for sequencing was blood. These receptors originate from a man younger than 35 in good health.

The V and J genes are TRBV7-8 and TRBJ1-2; D remains unclear. Per the germline V gene, CDR1 is SGHVS and CDR2 is FQNEAQ. The CDR3 is 15 amino acids. Trimming took 5 bases from V and 6 from J, leaving 19 bases between them. CDR3 residues: CASSETRLPSDGYTF. In DNA form, the CDR3 reads TGTGCCAGCAGCGAGACCAGACTCCCCTCTGATGGCTACACCTTC.

The V and J genes are TRBV19 and TRBJ1-5; TRBD1 aligns across 7 bases. CDR3 length equals 14 residues. J gave up 3 bases and V 5 bases, and 4 bases lay outside the gene matches. Germline lookup yields CDR1 LNHDA and CDR2 SQIVND (reference sequence). CDR3 protein: CASSSTGNNQPQHF. DNA of the CDR3: TGTGCCAGTAGTTCGACAGGGAACAATCAGCCCCAGCATTTT.

This clone appeared a single time. This chain connects TRBV12-5 to TRBJ2-3; 9 nucleotides line up with TRBD2. After removal of 3 bases from V and 4 bases from J, the junction contained 17 bases not matched to a gene. The CDR3 runs 19 residues. Germline V CDR1 and CDR2: LGHNT, FRNRAP. The CDR3 DNA reads TGTGCTAGTGGTTTCAGTCTAGCGGGAAGCCCTCTCCAGTCAGATACGCAGTATTTT. The encoded protein is CASGFSLAGSPLQSDTQYF.

The chain links TRBV7-9 to TRBJ1-1; 7 nucleotides line up with TRBD1. The V segment lost 5 bases and the J segment 6 bases; nucleotides outside the gene matches: 3. Germline V lookup: CDR1 SEHNR, CDR2 FQNEAQ (reference sequence). This CDR3 contains 12 residues. DNA of the CDR3: TGTGCCAGCAGCGGAGGGGGCGCTGAAGCTTTCTTT. Translating gives CASSGGGAEAFF.

The CDR3 reads CASSLAVWGELFF. The CDR3 DNA follows: TGTGCCAGCAGTTTGGCCGTTTGGGGGGAGCTGTTTTTT. The chain has TRBV12-3 or TRBV12-4 and TRBJ2-2; D uncertain. This CDR3 spans 13 amino acids. The V gene lost 3 bases and the J gene lost 8 bases, with 10 bases spanning the gap.

The chain combines TRBV27 with TRBJ2-7, with D tentatively TRBD1 (5 bases). Trimming left V 2 bases short and J 2 bases short, with 13 bases between. This CDR3 comprises 15 residues. Looked up from germline, CDR1 is MNHEY and CDR2 is SMNVEV (reference sequence). CDR3 DNA sequence: TGTGCCAGCAGTTTAATGCAGGGTCAACCCTACGAGCAGTACTTC. It encodes CASSLMQGQPYEQYF.

The chain uses TRBV5-8 and TRBJ1-2, with TRBD1 matching 7 bases. Germline trimming cut 0 bases from V and 8 bases from J; bases unmatched to any gene: 10. This CDR3 region has 15 residues. Germline CDR1 reads SGHTS; CDR2 reads YDEGEE. The CDR3 coding sequence is TGTGCCAGCAGCTTGGCCGGGGCAGGGGGAAAGGGCTACACCTTC. Residues: CASSLAGAGGKGYTF.

The V and J genes are TRBV6-1 and TRBJ2-7; 8 nucleotides line up with TRBD2. V lost 1 base, J lost 6 bases, and 11 bases stayed unmatched. Germline CDR1 and CDR2: MNHNS and SASEGT. The CDR3 sequence is 16 residues long. CDR3 nucleotide sequence: TGTGCCAGCAGTGAAGATCTGGCGGGGGGAGCTATCGAGCAGTACTTC. Protein sequence: CASSEDLAGGAIEQYF.

This clone was counted between two and nine times. The CDR3 spells CASSESPEAGAEAFF. In DNA, the CDR3 is TGTGCCAGCAGTGAGTCCCCGGAGGCTGGTGCTGAAGCTTTCTTT. The chain recombines TRBV6-1 with TRBJ1-1; D remains unclear. The CDR3 spans 15 residues. V was cut by 3 bases and J by 6 bases, with 17 bases left in between. Germline lookup yields CDR1 MNHNS and CDR2 SASEGT.

This chain connects TRBV7-2 to TRBJ1-3, with D tentatively TRBD1 (6 bases). The length of the CDR3 is 16 residues. Per germline, CDR1 SGHTA and CDR2 FQGNSA. Trimming shortened V by 5 bases and J by 0 bases, and 14 bases separated the two germline ends. CDR3 amino acids: CASSPGHSYSGNTIYF. The DNA of the CDR3 is TGTGCCAGCAGCCCGGGACATTCCTACTCTGGAAACACCATATATTTT. Variable domain in full (rest from reference TRBV7-2 and TRBJ1-3): GAGVSQSPSNKVTEKGKDVELRCDPISGHTALYWYRQSLGQGLEFLIYFQGNSAPDKSGLPSDRFSAERTGGSVSTLTIQRTQQEDSAVYLCASSPGHSYSGNTIYFGEGSWLTVV.

J is TRBJ1-5 and V is TRBV5-5, with a possible D match to TRBD1 (6 bases). Germline CDR1 and CDR2: SGHKS and YYEKEE (reference sequence). Trimming shortened V by 6 bases and J by 8 bases, and 15 bases separated the two germline ends. The CDR3 has 13 amino acids. CDR3 sequence reads: CASTKDSREPQHF. As DNA, the CDR3 is TGTGCCAGCACCAAGGACAGCCGAGAGCCCCAGCATTTT.

The J gene is TRBJ2-3, the V gene TRBV5-1, with no clear D. V was pared by 4 bases and J by 4 bases, with 13 bases between. CDR3 length: 14 residues. Looked up from germline, CDR1 is SGHRS and CDR2 is YFSETQ. In DNA, the CDR3 is TGCGCCAGCAGCGGGGTACCTGGCGCAGATACGCAGTATTTT. Protein sequence: CASSGVPGADTQYF. The full variable domain, rest sourced from reference TRBV5-1 and TRBJ2-3, is KAGVTQTPRYLIKTRGQQVTLSCSPISGHRSVSWYQQTPGQGLQFLFEYFSETQRNKGNFPGRFSGRQFSNSRSEMNVSTLELGDSALYLCASSGVPGADTQYFGPGTRLTVL.

The chain couples TRBV18 to TRBJ1-1; D gene uncertain. In germline, CDR1 is KGHSH, CDR2 LQKENI. This CDR3 contains 15 residues. V was cut by 2 bases and J by 2 bases, with 12 bases left in between. Here the CDR3 reads CASSPGLVTNTEAFF. CDR3 in DNA: TGTGCCAGCTCACCAGGTCTGGTTACAAACACTGAAGCTTTCTTT.

This chain uses TRBV7-2 with TRBJ2-7; D unresolved. Trimming took off 5 bases at V and 5 bases at J, with 13 bases between the two ends. CDR3 size: 13 residues. Per the germline V gene, CDR1 is SGHTA and CDR2 is FQGNSA. The CDR3 coding sequence is TGTGCCAGCAGCCTCACAAGGCGCAACGAGCAGTACTTC. Translation: CASSLTRRNEQYF.

DNA of the CDR3: TGTGCCAGCAGTCCCGGGGCGGATGAGCAGTTCTTC. It is translated as CASSPGADEQFF. V usage is TRBV3-1 (or the pseudogene TRBV3-2) and J usage is TRBJ2-1; TRBD1 or TRBD2 may be the D gene (5 bases each). From germline, CDR1 is LGHDT and CDR2 YNNKEL (reference sequence). The V end was cut by 6 bases, the J end by 8 bases, with 11 bases between. CDR3 length equals 12 residues.

The chain has TRBV14 and TRBJ1-1, with D unclear. The V and J ends lost 4 bases and 6 bases respectively, with 12 bases between them. The CDR3 is made up of 13 amino acids. The germline gives CDR1 SGHDN, CDR2 FVKESK. The CDR3 region is CASSPLGGAEAFF. CDR3 sequence (DNA): TGTGCCAGCAGCCCACTGGGTGGAGCTGAAGCTTTCTTT.

This clone has just one count. This chain links TRBV14 with TRBJ1-1; TRBD1 agrees at 7 bases. V gave up 6 bases and J gave up 4 bases; unmatched junction bases: 5. The CDR3 totals 13 residues. Germline assignment: CDR1 SGHDN and CDR2 FVKESK. CDR3 loop: CASRNSGGTEAFF. CDR3 nucleotide sequence: TGTGCCAGCAGAAACTCAGGGGGCACTGAAGCTTTCTTT.

This clone showed up just a few times. The chain carries TRBV7-2 and TRBJ2-1; 13 bases match TRBD2. V lost 2 bases, J lost 8 bases, and 12 bases stayed unmatched. In germline, CDR1 is SGHTA, CDR2 FQGNSA. The CDR3 length is 18 residues. CDR3 sequence: CASSLKVSGTSGNYEQFF. CDR3 coding DNA: TGTGCCAGCAGCTTAAAGGTTTCCGGGACTAGCGGGAACTATGAGCAGTTCTTC. Complete variable domain (other parts from reference TRBV7-2 and TRBJ2-1): GAGVSQSPSNKVTEKGKDVELRCDPISGHTALYWYRQSLGQGLEFLIYFQGNSAPDKSGLPSDRFSAERTGGSVSTLTIQRTQQEDSAVYLCASSLKVSGTSGNYEQFFGPGTRLTVL.

The chain has TRBV18 and TRBJ1-3; D gene ambiguous. Trimming cost V 1 base and J 9 bases, with 13 bases left between them. This CDR3 comprises 14 residues. CDR1 and CDR2 from the germline V gene are KGHSH and LQKENI. The CDR3 loop reads CASSPRQLEGTIYF. In DNA, the CDR3 is TGTGCCAGCTCACCACGGCAGCTTGAGGGCACCATATATTTT.

The chain couples TRBV5-6 to TRBJ1-2; D unclear. The germline V gene encodes CDR1 SGHDT and CDR2 YYEEEE. V lost 4 bases to trimming and J lost 5 bases, with 15 bases between them. The CDR3 totals 14 residues. The CDR3 region is CASSPRTAGYGYTF. CDR3 sequence (DNA): TGTGCCAGCAGCCCCCGGACGGCGGGATATGGCTACACCTTC.

The chain combines TRBV4-1 with TRBJ1-1; no reliable D call. CDR1 and CDR2 (germline): MGHRA, YSYEKL. V lost 1 base, J lost 0 bases, and 12 bases lay in between. This CDR3 has 16 amino acids. CDR3 sequence: CASSQAVGRLNTEAFF. CDR3 nucleotide sequence: TGCGCCAGCAGCCAAGCGGTAGGACGGTTGAACACTGAAGCTTTCTTT.

The chain carries TRBV2 and TRBJ2-1; a possible D gene is TRBD1 (6 bases). CDR1 SNHLY and CDR2 FYNNEI come from the germline V gene. Trimming stripped 5 bases from V and 10 bases from J, with 12 bases between. This CDR3 has 12 amino acids. The chain's CDR3 is CASSYRAEEQFF. The CDR3 DNA follows: TGTGCCAGCAGTTACAGGGCTGAAGAGCAGTTCTTC.

The rearrangement links TRBV30 to TRBJ2-3; the D gene is possibly TRBD2 (6 bases). From germline, CDR1 is GTSNPN and CDR2 SVGIG (reference sequence). CDR3 length: 14 residues. V lost 0 bases to trimming and J lost 2 bases, with 9 bases between them. This chain's CDR3 is CAWSVGGDTDTQYF. Written as DNA, the CDR3 is TGTGCCTGGAGTGTCGGCGGGGACACAGATACGCAGTATTTT.

The chain is built from TRBV5-1 and TRBJ2-3, with D possibly matching TRBD1 (5 bases). The CDR3 spans 12 residues. V was clipped by 7 bases and J by 4 bases, with 10 bases between them. Germline CDR1 reads SGHRS; CDR2 reads YFSETQ. CDR3 residues: CASQQAADTQYF. CDR3 nucleotide sequence: TGCGCCAGCCAACAGGCGGCAGATACGCAGTATTTT.